This record looks at one T cell receptor beta chain sequence and its context. The target antigen is unknown. V was cut by 5 bases and J by 4 bases, with 15 bases left in between. Germline V gene sequence: CDR1 DFQATT, CDR2 SNEGSKA (reference sequence). This CDR3 is 13 amino acids long. Unique molecular identifiers were carried by the TCR beta cDNA libraries. TCRdb processed the PCR reads anew with MiXCR; each CDR3 protein has one entry. This sample has 650,000 to 850,000 distinct CDR3 sequences; approximately 44% occur once, and the top ten carry over 4.5%. This record belongs to a study of post-analysis software for immune sequencing data. Findings and caveats of the study: Five or six TRBV segments, TRBV5-6, TRBV5-1 and TRBV20-1 among them, were found more frequent in patients than controls.

The clonotype was recovered from a girl aged 5 to 17 with multiple sclerosis. This chain joins TRBV20-1 and TRBJ2-7; D could derive from TRBD1 or TRBD2 (5 bases each). The specimen sequenced was blood. The CDR3 nucleotides read TGCAGTGCTGGGGGTGGGGGATATTACGAGCAGTACTTC. Amino acid sequence: CSAGGGGYYEQYF.